This entry concerns a single T cell receptor (beta chain). In its sample, this clonotype was seen a few times. There is no known antigen for this receptor. Base qualities are missing; no much larger clone stands one base away. This sample was included in a study of blood T cells in healthy people across ages (dated by TCRdb to 2014 to 2015). With respect to the entire study: In model experiments, template switching captured about one uniquely barcoded TCR beta cDNA molecule for every two T cells. Using deep sequencing normalized with unique cDNA molecular identifiers, the study measured how TCR beta repertoire diversity changes with age. Four age groups were formed from the donors: young (average approximately 16 years), middle-aged (roughly 38), aged (roughly 58) and long-lived (less than 85). Two additional independent replicas of 1 million unique cDNA reads from the same blood draw were analyzed for two donors (one aged 18 to 29 and one aged 80 or older). To avoid experimental bias, donors of different ages were spread randomly across the sequencing lanes.

Reading the germline V gene gives CDR1 MNHEY and CDR2 SVGAGI. Relative to germline, V is 0 bases shorter and J is 8 bases shorter, with 13 bases between their ends. The CDR3 runs 14 amino acids, cysteine and phenylalanine included. Of all the DNA, just the CDR3 is kept, 42 bases in frame from base 1. Libraries were made using 5' RACE. A second PCR of about 6 to 12 cycles was performed with a sample-barcoded 5' primer and a J-beta primer mix. Each TCR beta cDNA molecule received a unique molecular identifier from a template-switch 5' adaptor carrying 12 random nucleotides. Each sample yielded at least 3 million CDR3-containing paired-end reads. First-strand cDNA synthesis was performed from all RNA using the Mint cDNA synthesis kit, with priming by a TRBC-specific oligonucleotide. After uracil-DNA glycosylase treatment, a first 18-cycle PCR used universal primers M1SS and BC2_uni_R on all cDNA. As for how the authors treated the data: For normalization, 1 million high-quality reads were randomly selected from each sample, with every read carrying a distinct molecular identifier. Reads with shared molecular identifiers were discarded instead of being binned into consensus sequences. MiTCR, run with a Q25 quality threshold and the strictest error-elimination algorithm, handled CDR3 identification, clonotype clustering and error correction. A nonparametric unseen species model with Euler transformation was used to estimate a lower bound on total TCR beta diversity. TCRdb's own reprocessing of the public reads used fastp at Q25 and MiXCR and kept productive beta chains. Every CDR3 protein is listed once, alongside the most common genes and DNA of its rows. The V and J calls and clone size are TCRdb's, not the authors'. This sample lists 1,800,000 or so distinct CDR3 sequences; about two fifths were detected once. Around 23% of the sample comes from the top ten.

Systemically healthy Caucasian individuals from Russia, some 38 in total and aged roughly 6 to 95 years, were included as donors. Around 10 milliliters of peripheral blood were collected from each donor into EDTA-treated Vacutainer tubes. Ficoll-Paque density-gradient centrifugation was used to isolate PBMCs, with at least 7 million per sample. Total RNA, at least 6 micrograms per sample, was extracted from PBMCs with Trizol reagent. The percentages of naive CD45RAhigh/CD27high T cells were determined by flow cytometry on a PBMC aliquot from every donor. The study at large found these results: Total diversity estimates from one million sequenced T cells were considered lower bounds and underestimates. The CMV infection status of donors was not known, potentially confounding age-related changes in expanded clonotypes. Compared with the aged group, more naive CD4+ T cells, fewer expanded clones and increased TCR diversity were shown by the long-lived group, suggesting age selection. Conclusive comparison of naive and antigen-experienced compartments was prevented by the profiling of bulk unsorted PBMCs. There was a strong correlation between observed TCR beta diversity and the percentage of naive T cells measured by flow cytometry. Observed TCR beta diversity per million T cells fell roughly linearly with age, and a significant reduction was already apparent by age roughly 41.

This receptor was obtained from a human donor in good health. The sequencing sample was made of blood. Here the chain combines TRBV6-5 and TRBJ1-1; matching of 5 bases hints at TRBD1 as the D gene. The DNA sequence is as follows: TGTGCCAGCAGTTACTCATCAGGGTCTGCCGAAGCTTTCTTT. Its translation reads: CASSYSSGSAEAFF.